The T cell receptor (beta chain) described here comes from a study of CD8+ T cells in alopecia areata. TCR sequencing used cDNA made by reverse transcription of extracted RNA. TCRdb's copy holds only in-frame clones and misses some; the assay was immunoSEQ multiplex PCR. The data show approximately 170,000 clones, with 55% to 70% seen just once and 0.65% to 0.7% held by the top ten. Treatment indicated: oral pan-JAK inhibitor, 5-10 mg twice daily. CDR3 length: 15 residues. CDR1 is LGHNA and CDR2 is YNFKEQ in the germline V gene. V was pared by 0 bases and J by 6 bases, with 14 bases between. The TCR comes from a human donor with alopecia areata. The chain joins TRBV4-2 to TRBJ1-1; D gene unclear. The specimen was CD4+ T cells sorted from blood, collected at week 4, from a patient treated with tofacitinib. DNA for the CDR3: TGTGCCAGCAGCCAAGATTCTTACGTTTATGCTGAAGCTTTCTTT. It yields the protein CASSQDSYVYAEAFF.